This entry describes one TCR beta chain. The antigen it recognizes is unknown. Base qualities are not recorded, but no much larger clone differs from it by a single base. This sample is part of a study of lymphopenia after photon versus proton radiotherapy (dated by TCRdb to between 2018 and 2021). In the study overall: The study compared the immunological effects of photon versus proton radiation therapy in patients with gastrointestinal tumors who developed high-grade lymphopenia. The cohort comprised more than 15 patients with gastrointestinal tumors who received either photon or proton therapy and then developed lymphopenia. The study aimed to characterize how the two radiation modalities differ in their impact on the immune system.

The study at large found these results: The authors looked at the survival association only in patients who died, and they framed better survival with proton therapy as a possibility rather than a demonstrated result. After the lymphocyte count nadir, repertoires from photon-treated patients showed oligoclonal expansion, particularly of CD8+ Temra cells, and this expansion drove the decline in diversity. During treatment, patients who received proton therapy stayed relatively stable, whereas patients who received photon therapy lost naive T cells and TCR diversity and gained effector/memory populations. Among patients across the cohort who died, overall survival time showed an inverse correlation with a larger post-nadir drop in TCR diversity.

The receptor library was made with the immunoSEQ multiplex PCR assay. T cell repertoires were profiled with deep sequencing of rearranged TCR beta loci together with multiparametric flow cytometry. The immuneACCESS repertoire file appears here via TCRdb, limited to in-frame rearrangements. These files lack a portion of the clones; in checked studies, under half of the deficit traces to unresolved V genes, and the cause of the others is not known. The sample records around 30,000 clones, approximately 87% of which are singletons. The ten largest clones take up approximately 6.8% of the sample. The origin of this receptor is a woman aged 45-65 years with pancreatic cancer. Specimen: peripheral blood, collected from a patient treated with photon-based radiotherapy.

The sequenced DNA is TGCGCCAGCAGCCAGAGGTGGGGGAGCTCCTACAATGAGCAGTTCTTC. Protein translation: CASSQRWGSSYNEQFF. The chain uses TRBV4-3 and TRBJ2-1; the D gene may be TRBD1 or TRBD2, since each aligns over 5 bases. CDR1 LGHNA and CDR2 YSLEER were looked up in the germline V gene. V drops 3 bases and J drops 0 bases, leaving 12 bases in between. The CDR3 runs 16 residues from the cysteine to the phenylalanine. The retained sequence is limited to the CDR3, 48 bases, with the frame set at the first base.